The 22 T cell receptor beta chains reported below all come from one sample, sequenced in a study of T cell responses to AZD1222 COVID-19 vaccine. Profiling relied on immunoSEQ multiplex PCR, and the TCRdb table lists in-frame clones only, not all of them. The data show over 100,000 clones, with 90% seen just once and 6.9% held by the top ten. Sequenced here: peripheral blood, sampled on day 0 of AZD1222 vaccination. The receptors here all came from an adult in good health.

This chain joins TRBV6-5 and TRBJ1-1; 8 bases line up with TRBD1. This CDR3 has 12 amino acids. V was clipped by 8 bases and J by 7 bases; unmatched bases: 6. Germline V gives CDR1 MNHEY, CDR2 SVGAGI. CDR3 amino acids: CASARQGFEAFF. The CDR3 DNA sequence: TGTGCCAGCGCGCGACAGGGGTTTGAAGCTTTCTTT.

V usage is TRBV7-3 and J usage is TRBJ2-2; the D is unclear. The CDR3 totals 14 residues. Trimming stripped 2 bases from V and 5 bases from J, with 9 bases between. The germline gives CDR1 SGHTA, CDR2 FQGTGA. As DNA, the CDR3 is TGTGCCAGCAGCTTACTGTGGCAGACCGGGGAGCTGTTTTTT. It is translated as CASSLLWQTGELFF.

This chain connects TRBV12-3 or TRBV12-4 to TRBJ1-5; unclear D gene. V lost 4 bases, J lost 9 bases, and 10 bases lay in between. This CDR3 is built from 12 residues. The CDR3 nucleotides are TGTGCCAGCAGTTACCCCCTTAGGCCCCAGCATTTT. Translated, it gives CASSYPLRPQHF.

The gene calls are TRBV11-1 and TRBJ2-1; 9 bases align to TRBD2. Trimming took 3 bases from V and 6 from J; bases not matched to a gene: 6. The CDR3 is 15 residues long. The V gene's germline CDR1 is SGHAT and CDR2 FQDESV (reference sequence). The DNA for the CDR3 is TGTGCCAGCAGCTTCGGGACTAGCCCACGCAATGAGCAGTTCTTC. This translates into CASSFGTSPRNEQFF.

The chain employs TRBV4-2 and TRBJ2-7; D not resolved. Trimming took off 0 bases at V and 0 bases at J, with 6 bases between the two ends. Germline values: CDR1 LGHNA, CDR2 YNFKEQ. CDR3 length: 14 amino acids. CDR3 loop: CASSQDLYSYEQYF. CDR3 in DNA: TGTGCCAGCAGCCAAGATCTCTACTCCTACGAGCAGTACTTC.

This sequence joins TRBV7-6 and TRBJ2-1; 9 bases line up with TRBD2. The CDR3 is made up of 16 amino acids. With 1 base clipped from V and 9 bases from J, the junction kept 10 bases outside the gene matches. CDR1 and CDR2 (germline): SGHVS, FNYEAQ. In nucleotides, the CDR3 is TGTGCCAGCAGCTTAGGGGGGGGACTAGCATATGGTGAGCAGTTCTTC. Protein sequence: CASSLGGGLAYGEQFF. Supplemented by reference TRBV7-6 and TRBJ2-1, the full variable domain reads GAGVSQSPRYKVTKRGQDVALRCDPISGHVSLYWYRQALGQGPEFLTYFNYEAQQDKSGLPNDRFSAERPEGSISTLTIQRTEQRDSAMYRCASSLGGGLAYGEQFFGPGTRLTVL.

The V gene is TRBV6-5, the J gene TRBJ2-7, with TRBD1 identical over 8 bases. This CDR3 spans 14 amino acids. Germline V gene data show CDR1 as MNHEY and CDR2 as SVGAGI. Trimming at V came to 5 bases and at J to 2 bases, leaving 5 bases not matched to a gene. The CDR3 loop reads CASSPRDRTYEQYF. In nucleotides, the CDR3 is TGTGCCAGCAGTCCCCGGGACAGGACCTACGAGCAGTACTTC.

The V gene is TRBV5-1, the J gene TRBJ2-2; no clear D gene. Trimming stripped 6 bases from V and 2 bases from J, with 11 bases between. Germline values: CDR1 SGHRS, CDR2 YFSETQ. The CDR3 extends over 14 amino acids. The CDR3 reads CASIKQPNTGELFF. The CDR3 nucleotides read TGCGCCAGCATAAAGCAGCCTAACACCGGGGAGCTGTTTTTT. Full variable domain (rest looked up from reference TRBV5-1 and TRBJ2-2): KAGVTQTPRYLIKTRGQQVTLSCSPISGHRSVSWYQQTPGQGLQFLFEYFSETQRNKGNFPGRFSGRQFSNSRSEMNVSTLELGDSALYLCASIKQPNTGELFFGEGSRLTVL.

The chain joins TRBV30 to TRBJ1-2; D may be TRBD1 (6 bases). Deletions cut 1 base from V and 7 bases from J, with 16 bases between. The CDR3 contains 14 residues. Germline V gene sequence: CDR1 GTSNPN, CDR2 SVGIG (reference sequence). The CDR3 loop reads CAWSAKQGHGGYTF. The CDR3 DNA is TGTGCCTGGAGTGCAAAACAGGGACACGGTGGCTACACCTTC.

The chain links TRBV6-6 to TRBJ2-7, with D perhaps matching TRBD1 (5 bases). Germline CDR1 is MNHNY and CDR2 is SVGAGI (reference sequence). The CDR3 consists of 16 residues. V shed 2 bases and J shed 2 bases, with 16 bases lying between them. CDR3 bases: TGTGCCAGCAGTTACGGGGAATCTATAGGGGCCTACGAGCAGTACTTC. Translating it yields CASSYGESIGAYEQYF.

The chain uses TRBV4-2 and TRBJ2-5, with 10 bases fitting TRBD2. This CDR3 region has 18 residues. From germline, CDR1 is LGHNA and CDR2 YNFKEQ. The V gene end was trimmed by 3 bases and the J gene end by 5 bases; junction bases not matched to a gene: 15. This chain's CDR3 is CASSHATLAGGSRETQYF. CDR3 in DNA: TGTGCCAGCAGCCACGCCACCTTAGCGGGGGGCTCGAGGGAGACCCAGTACTTC.

This clone was counted between two and nine times. The chain employs TRBV7-2 and TRBJ2-7; 8 nucleotides agree with TRBD1. V shed 6 bases, J shed 4 bases, and the junction held 8 bases outside the gene matches. The CDR3 has 14 amino acids. Germline CDR1 SGHTA, CDR2 FQGNSA. In nucleotides, the CDR3 is TGTGCCAGCAGAAGAGGACAGGGCCCATACGAGCAGTACTTC. It is translated as CASRRGQGPYEQYF.

This rearrangement joins TRBV7-9 to TRBJ1-2, with no clear D. The CDR3 contains 14 residues. Germline CDR1 is SEHNR and CDR2 is FQNEAQ (reference sequence). The germline V and J ends were trimmed by 1 base and 7 bases, with 13 bases remaining between them. CDR3 sequence (DNA): TGTGCCAGCAGCTTAGATCTGGCTCGCGGTGGCTACACCTTC. Translating gives CASSLDLARGGYTF.

The rearrangement uses TRBV6-6 and TRBJ1-4; 7 nucleotides agree with TRBD1. CDR3 size: 14 residues. J gave up 3 bases and V 7 bases, and 5 bases lay outside the gene matches. Per the germline V gene, CDR1 is MNHNY and CDR2 is SVGAGI (reference sequence). The CDR3 sequence is CASTPGQPNEKLFF. CDR3 sequence (DNA): TGTGCCAGCACCCCGGGACAGCCTAATGAAAAACTGTTTTTT.

The CDR3 coding sequence is TGTGCCAGCAGCGCCGGACTAGCAGGCACAGATACGCAGTATTTT. It translates to CASSAGLAGTDTQYF. The genes are TRBV5-8 and TRBJ2-3, with 8 bases that match TRBD2. The CDR3 totals 15 residues. Germline V CDR1 and CDR2: SGHTS, YDEGEE. V shed 4 bases and J 1 base; nucleotides not matched to a gene: 5.

This rearrangement joins TRBV7-3 to TRBJ2-5; D may be TRBD2 (7 bases). Germline lookup yields CDR1 SGHTA and CDR2 FQGTGA. V lost 5 bases, J lost 4 bases, and 17 bases lay in between. This CDR3 spans 15 amino acids. DNA of the CDR3: TGTGCCAGCAGCCCCGGGGGGCGGGCCAGAGAGACCCAGTACTTC. It specifies CASSPGGRARETQYF.

The J gene is TRBJ2-6, the V gene TRBV7-6, with 7 nucleotides matching TRBD1. Trimming cost V 4 bases and J 0 bases; bases outside gene matches: 9. CDR1 and CDR2 (germline): SGHVS, FNYEAQ. The CDR3 sequence is 18 residues long. The CDR3 sequence is CASSSHRDRRSGANVLTF. The CDR3 DNA follows: TGTGCCAGCAGCTCACACCGGGACAGACGCTCTGGGGCCAACGTCCTGACTTTC.

J is TRBJ2-7 and V is TRBV19; D is uncertain. The CDR3 length is 14 residues. Germline V gene sequence: CDR1 LNHDA, CDR2 SQIVND (reference sequence). V lost 7 bases to trimming and J lost 6 bases, with 19 bases between them. The CDR3 here is CASNPTLHSGEQYF. The CDR3 nucleotides are TGTGCCAGTAACCCCACTCTTCATTCGGGCGAGCAGTACTTC.

This clone was seen only once. The V call is TRBV19, the J call TRBJ1-5; D unclear. The V end was cut by 0 bases, the J end by 7 bases, with 4 bases between. Looked up from germline, CDR1 is LNHDA and CDR2 is SQIVND (reference sequence). The CDR3 consists of 12 residues. The CDR3 DNA sequence: TGTGCCAGTAGTATAGATATACAGCCCCAGCATTTT. Amino acid sequence: CASSIDIQPQHF.

The chain combines TRBV27 with TRBJ1-1; no definite D call. CDR1 and CDR2 (germline): MNHEY, SMNVEV (reference sequence). V was trimmed by 7 bases and J by 1 base, leaving 7 bases between them. CDR3 length: 12 residues. The DNA of the CDR3 is TGTGCCAGCAAAATGTGGAACACTGAAGCTTTCTTT. The encoded protein is CASKMWNTEAFF.

V is TRBV6-5 and J is TRBJ1-2; D call uncertain. Germline CDR1 and CDR2: MNHEY and SVGAGI. Deletions cut 10 bases from V and 6 bases from J, with 18 bases between. CDR3 length: 13 amino acids. The CDR3 DNA reads as TGTGCCACGAAGTGGGGTCGGTTGAATGGCTACACCTTC. Translating it yields CATKWGRLNGYTF.

V gene TRBV29-1 combines with J gene TRBJ1-1; a possible D gene is TRBD1 (5 bases). Germline loops: CDR1 SQVTM, CDR2 ANQGSEA. The V end lost 7 bases, the J end lost 1 base, and 13 bases lay between the germline ends. This CDR3 is 13 amino acids long. As DNA, the CDR3 is TGCAGCGCCCAACTTCAGGGGAACACTGAAGCTTTCTTT. This translates into CSAQLQGNTEAFF.